These 11 T cell receptor beta chains came from one sample sequenced in a study of cytomegalovirus exposure and HLA in healthy donors. The PCR employed 60 Vbeta primers together with 13 Jbeta primers. Repertoires were generated with immunoSEQ multiplex PCR, while TCRdb's copy carries only in-frame clones and drops some. This table has some 170,000 clones, 75% to 80% appearing once. Sequencing was performed on PBMCs. Every receptor here comes from a man in his forties in good health and CMV-seropositive.

The V gene is TRBV19, the J gene TRBJ2-6, with D tentatively TRBD1 (6 bases). V lost 7 bases and J lost 3, with 13 bases in between. Germline V gene sequence: CDR1 LNHDA, CDR2 SQIVND (reference sequence). This CDR3 contains 15 residues. CDR3 sequence reads: CASMRTAVGANVLTF. DNA of the CDR3: TGTGCCAGTATGAGGACAGCCGTTGGGGCCAACGTCCTGACTTTC. The whole variable domain, remainder taken from reference TRBV19 and TRBJ2-6, is DGGITQSPKYLFRKEGQNVTLSCEQNLNHDAMYWYRQDPGQGLRLIYYSQIVNDFQKGDIAEGYSVSREKKESFPLTVTSAQKNPTAFYLCASMRTAVGANVLTFGAGSRLTVL.

The V and J genes are TRBV5-4 and TRBJ2-7; D not certain. This CDR3 has 12 residues. The V gene's germline CDR1 is SGHNT and CDR2 YYREEE (reference sequence). V lost 0 bases and J 9 bases, leaving 10 bases between the germline ends. In nucleotides, the CDR3 is TGTGCCAGCAGCTTGGTAGGCGGTGGGCAGTACTTC. Encoded protein: CASSLVGGGQYF.

The chain joins TRBV21-1 to TRBJ2-2; the table's D call TRBD2 went unverified against the DNA. TRBV21-1 is shown as a pseudogene. The CDR3 spans 16 residues. CDR3 coding DNA: TGTGCCAGCAGCGAGACGACTAGCGGGGACACCGGGGAGCTGTTTTTT. Translation gives CASSETTSGDTGELFF.

The rearrangement links TRBV5-4 to TRBJ2-5, with 7 positions matching TRBD2. Per germline, CDR1 SGHNT and CDR2 YYREEE (reference sequence). Unmatched junction bases numbered 16, after V lost 4 bases and J lost 7 bases. The CDR3 length is 16 residues. Here the CDR3 DNA reads TGTGCCAGCAGCCCCTCCCCCGCGGGAGATGTCGGGACCCAGTACTTC. Residues: CASSPSPAGDVGTQYF.

The chain uses TRBV5-1 and TRBJ2-1, with 12 positions matching TRBD2. Germline V gene lookup returns CDR1 SGHRS and CDR2 YFSETQ. The CDR3 length is 15 residues. The V gene end was trimmed by 8 bases and the J gene end by 3 bases; junction bases not matched to a gene: 6. CDR3 amino acids: CASYKTSGSYNEQFF. For the CDR3, the DNA is TGCGCCAGTTACAAGACTAGCGGGAGCTACAATGAGCAGTTCTTC.

This chain links TRBV18 with TRBJ2-1; D may be TRBD1 (7 bases). Trimming cost V 6 bases and J 9 bases, with 21 bases left between them. The germline V gene encodes CDR1 KGHSH and CDR2 LQKENI. This CDR3 is 15 amino acids long. This chain's CDR3 is CASSRGAEGFAEQFF. The DNA for the CDR3 is TGTGCCAGCTCCAGGGGGGCCGAAGGGTTCGCTGAGCAGTTCTTC.

V gene TRBV19 combines with J gene TRBJ2-7; D gene uncertain. The V and J ends lost 3 bases and 0 bases respectively, with 9 bases between them. Germline V lookup: CDR1 LNHDA, CDR2 SQIVND (reference sequence). The CDR3 is 14 residues long. Here the CDR3 DNA reads TGTGCCAGTAGTATTACAGAAAGCTCCTACGAGCAGTACTTC. Translation gives CASSITESSYEQYF.

V gene TRBV18 combines with J gene TRBJ2-5; 12 bases match TRBD2. The CDR3 has 15 residues. V shed 5 bases, J shed 4 bases, and the junction held 5 bases outside the gene matches. Germline CDR1 and CDR2: KGHSH and LQKENI. CDR3 DNA: TGTGCCAGCTCAGCACTAGCGGGAGGTCGAGAGACCCAGTACTTC. It is translated as CASSALAGGRETQYF.

This clone was counted between two and nine times. The rearrangement joins TRBV9 to TRBJ2-5; 9 bases are shared with TRBD2. The CDR3 consists of 16 residues. Germline V lookup: CDR1 SGDLS, CDR2 YYNGEE. With 0 bases clipped from V and 0 bases from J, the junction kept 3 bases outside the gene matches. In nucleotides, the CDR3 is TGTGCCAGCAGCGTAGCGCTAGCGGGATACCAAGAGACCCAGTACTTC. The encoded protein is CASSVALAGYQETQYF.

The CDR3 here is CASSSSGRSLYEQYF. For the CDR3, the DNA is TGTGCCAGCAGCTCTAGCGGGAGATCTCTCTACGAGCAGTACTTC. This rearrangement joins TRBV7-2 to TRBJ2-7, with 10 positions matching TRBD2. The V segment lost 4 bases and the J segment 3 bases; nucleotides outside the gene matches: 6. This CDR3 is built from 15 residues. CDR1 is SGHTA and CDR2 is FQGNSA in the germline V gene.

In this sample, this clone turned up a few times. The rearrangement joins TRBV19 to TRBJ2-5; 8 nucleotides align to TRBD2. Germline V gene lookup returns CDR1 LNHDA and CDR2 SQIVND (reference sequence). CDR3 length: 15 amino acids. With V trimmed by 9 bases and J by 5 bases, 14 bases remained unmatched. Here the CDR3 reads CASREGAGVSETQYF. DNA of the CDR3: TGTGCCAGCCGGGAGGGAGCGGGAGTATCCGAGACCCAGTACTTC.